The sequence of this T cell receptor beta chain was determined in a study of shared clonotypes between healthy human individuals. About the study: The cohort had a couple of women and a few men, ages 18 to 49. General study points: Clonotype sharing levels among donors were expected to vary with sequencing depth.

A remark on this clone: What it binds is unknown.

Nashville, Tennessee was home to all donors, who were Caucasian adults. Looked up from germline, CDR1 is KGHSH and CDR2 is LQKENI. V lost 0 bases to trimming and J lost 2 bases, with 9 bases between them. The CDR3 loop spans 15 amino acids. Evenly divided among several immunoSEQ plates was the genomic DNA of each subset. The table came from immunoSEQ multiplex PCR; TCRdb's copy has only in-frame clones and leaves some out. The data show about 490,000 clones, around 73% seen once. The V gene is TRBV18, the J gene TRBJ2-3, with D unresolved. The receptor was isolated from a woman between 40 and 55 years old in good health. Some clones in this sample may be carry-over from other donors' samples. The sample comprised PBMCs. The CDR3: CASSPPVAATDTQYF. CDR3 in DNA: TGTGCCAGCTCACCACCTGTGGCAGCCACAGATACGCAGTATTTT.